The sequence of this TCR beta chain was determined in a study of blood T cell repertoires in COVID-19. Study-level background: Researchers got acute and convalescent COVID-19 samples from the United States, Italy and Spain. PBMCs, B-cell-depleted T cells, or T cells provided the cDNA or gDNA that made up the material.

Seattle patient enrollment occurred during active infection, with longitudinal follow-up thereafter. Source study methods: Estimation of nucleated cell counts relied on the amplification of reference gene primers. Assay: immunoSEQ multiplex PCR; the TCRdb copy retains only in-frame clones and omits some. V and J calls and clone size are as listed in that table; D and trimming were resolved from the DNA. This repertoire shows approximately 290,000 clones, more than 65% found once; its top ten account for 15% to 18%. Germline-derived CDR1 and CDR2 are LNHDA and SQIVND (reference sequence). Deletions cut 4 bases from V and 5 bases from J, with 10 bases between. This CDR3 has 13 amino acids.

Sequencing input: peripheral blood. The clonotype comes from a person aged 70 to 80 with COVID-19, enrolled during active disease. The rearrangement links TRBV19 to TRBJ2-3, with D perhaps TRBD2 (6 bases). CDR3 DNA sequence: TGTGCCAGTAGTACCGGGGGAGTAGATACGCAGTATTTT. Translating gives CASSTGGVDTQYF.